These T cell receptor beta chains were read from a single sample in a study of blood T cell repertoires in COVID-19. Clones were sequenced by immunoSEQ multiplex PCR, and TCRdb holds only the in-frame ones, with some missing. The data contain 150,000 or so clones, approximately 84% of them singletons. What was sequenced was peripheral blood. The origin of the receptors is a man aged 40-49 years who had recovered from COVID-19. The CDR3 runs from the conserved cysteine through the conserved F or W. D genes are given only for firm matches. Not all rows give a size; the values are once, few, many and, for expanded clones, a class.

CDR3nt: TGTGCCAGCACCCGGGACAGGAGCCCAGATACGCAGTATTTT
CDR3aa: CASTRDRSPDTQYF
v_gene: TRBV2
j_gene: TRBJ2-3
d_gene: TRBD1
abundance: NA

CDR3nt: TGTGCCAGCAGCCGAGGTGGGACTGGCACAGATACGCAGTATTTT
CDR3aa: CASSRGGTGTDTQYF
v_gene: TRBV5-4
j_gene: TRBJ2-3
d_gene: NA
abundance: NA

CDR3nt: TGTGCCAGCAGCCCCCGGGACAGCTCCTACGAGCAGTACTTC
CDR3aa: CASSPRDSSYEQYF
v_gene: TRBV2
j_gene: TRBJ2-7
d_gene: TRBD1
abundance: few

CDR3nt: TGTGCCAGCAGCTTAACAGGGGGGGCAGATACGCAGTATTTT
CDR3aa: CASSLTGGADTQYF
v_gene: TRBV7-9
j_gene: TRBJ2-3
d_gene: NA
abundance: NA

CDR3nt: TGTGCCAGCAGCTTGTCACAGGGTGGGGCCAACGTCCTGACTTTC
CDR3aa: CASSLSQGGANVLTF
v_gene: TRBV7-9
j_gene: TRBJ2-6
d_gene: NA
abundance: once

CDR3nt: TGCAGCGTTGGACAGGGGACTCTGAACACTGAAGCTTTCTTT
CDR3aa: CSVGQGTLNTEAFF
v_gene: TRBV29-1
j_gene: TRBJ1-1
d_gene: TRBD1
abundance: NA

CDR3nt: TGTGCTAGCAGCCCGGACCCTGGGGGGATACAAGAGACCCAGTACTTC
CDR3aa: CASSPDPGGIQETQYF
v_gene: TRBV7-7
j_gene: TRBJ2-5
d_gene: NA
abundance: NA

CDR3nt: TGTGCCAGCAGCAGCCAGGGATGGGGTCGCACCGGGGAGCTGTTTTTT
CDR3aa: CASSSQGWGRTGELFF
v_gene: TRBV7-9
j_gene: TRBJ2-2
d_gene: NA
abundance: NA

CDR3nt: TGTGCCTGGAGTACGGTCCGGGGCTACACCTTC
CDR3aa: CAWSTVRGYTF
v_gene: TRBV30
j_gene: TRBJ1-2
d_gene: NA
abundance: once

CDR3nt: TGCGCCAGCAGCCAGACCGAGGGAGAGAATGAGCAGTTCTTC
CDR3aa: CASSQTEGENEQFF
v_gene: TRBV4-1
j_gene: TRBJ2-1
d_gene: NA
abundance: once

CDR3nt: TGTGCCAGCTCACCTCAGGGATATCTGAACACTGAAGCTTTCTTT
CDR3aa: CASSPQGYLNTEAFF
v_gene: TRBV18
j_gene: TRBJ1-1
d_gene: NA
abundance: NA

CDR3nt: TGTGCCAGCTCCCCGGACAGATTGAACACTGAAGCTTTCTTT
CDR3aa: CASSPDRLNTEAFF
v_gene: TRBV18
j_gene: TRBJ1-1
d_gene: NA
abundance: NA

CDR3nt: TGCAGCGTTGAAAGCTGGACTAGCGGGGCCTACAATGAGCAGTTCTTC
CDR3aa: CSVESWTSGAYNEQFF
v_gene: TRBV29-1
j_gene: TRBJ2-1
d_gene: TRBD2
abundance: NA

CDR3nt: TGTGCCAGCAGCTTGGTAGGCACAGATACGCAGTATTTT
CDR3aa: CASSLVGTDTQYF
v_gene: TRBV5-4
j_gene: TRBJ2-3
d_gene: NA
abundance: NA

CDR3nt: TGTGCCAGCAGCGTAGCGGGGGGACACCGCTCCTATAATTCACCCCTCCACTTT
CDR3aa: CASSVAGGHRSYNSPLHF
v_gene: TRBV9
j_gene: TRBJ1-6
d_gene: NA
abundance: NA

CDR3nt: TGTGCCAGCAGCTCGGGACTAGCGGGAGCCTACAATGAGCAGTTCTTC
CDR3aa: CASSSGLAGAYNEQFF
v_gene: TRBV7-2
j_gene: TRBJ2-1
d_gene: TRBD2
abundance: NA

CDR3nt: TGTGCCAGCCGCACTAGCGGGGGGGCCGAAGAGACCCAGTACTTC
CDR3aa: CASRTSGGAEETQYF
v_gene: TRBV6-6
j_gene: TRBJ2-5
d_gene: TRBD2
abundance: NA

CDR3nt: TGTGCCAGCAGCGTAGAGGGGACAGTCACCTACTATGGCTACACCTTC
CDR3aa: CASSVEGTVTYYGYTF
v_gene: TRBV9
j_gene: TRBJ1-2
d_gene: TRBD1
abundance: NA

CDR3nt: TGTGCCAGCAGTAAAACGGGGGTTGTTAATGAGCAGTTCTTC
CDR3aa: CASSKTGVVNEQFF
v_gene: TRBV6-6
j_gene: TRBJ2-1
d_gene: NA
abundance: once

CDR3nt: TGTGCTAGTGGTTTGGTACTGGCCAGGGATAGCAATCAGCCCCAGCATTTT
CDR3aa: CASGLVLARDSNQPQHF
v_gene: TRBV12-5
j_gene: TRBJ1-5
d_gene: NA
abundance: NA

CDR3nt: TGCAGTGCTGCAGACGGAGATGGCTACACCTTC
CDR3aa: CSAADGDGYTF
v_gene: TRBV20-1
j_gene: TRBJ1-2
d_gene: NA
abundance: NA

CDR3nt: TGTGCCAGCAGTTACGGCCGGGACAGGGGGGATTCGGCTGGCTACACCTTC
CDR3aa: CASSYGRDRGDSAGYTF
v_gene: TRBV6-2/TRBV6-3
j_gene: TRBJ1-2
d_gene: TRBD1
abundance: NA

CDR3nt: TGTGCCAGCAGTCCAGGGGTTACTGGGGCCAACGTCCTGACTTTC
CDR3aa: CASSPGVTGANVLTF
v_gene: TRBV28
j_gene: TRBJ2-6
d_gene: NA
abundance: NA